This TCR beta chain is drawn from a study of T cell repertoires in cytomegalovirus infection. Study in general: Recently identified HLA-C-restricted CMV epitopes were among the peptides used. It was the public TCR beta signatures that indicated both CMV infection and matching HLA type.

Remarks on this clonotype: Its antigen is unidentified.

Germline-derived CDR1 and CDR2 are MNHEY and SMNVEV (reference sequence). The J segment lost 6 bases and the V segment lost 2 bases, leaving 4 bases of the junction unmatched. This CDR3 has 13 residues. General study results and limits: Identification of carriers of CMV plus the relevant HLA was achieved through cumulative public TCR beta family frequency. The response measured ex vivo was dominated by TCR beta clonotypes (HLA-C-restricted and CMV-specific).

TCRdb recomputed calls from the reads with MiXCR, one row per CDR3 protein. The repertoire holds about 63,000 distinct CDR3 sequences, with 20% as singletons. V is TRBV27 and J is TRBJ2-7; 7 bases align to TRBD2. Source: CD8+ T cells from cultured PBMCs, taken from culture after CMV antigen stimulation. This sequence originates from a human donor in good health (CMV status not recorded). Some clones in this sample may be carry-over from other donors' samples. The DNA for the CDR3 is TGTGCCAGCAGTTTAGCGGGGGTTGGCGAGCAGTACTTC. Protein sequence: CASSLAGVGEQYF.